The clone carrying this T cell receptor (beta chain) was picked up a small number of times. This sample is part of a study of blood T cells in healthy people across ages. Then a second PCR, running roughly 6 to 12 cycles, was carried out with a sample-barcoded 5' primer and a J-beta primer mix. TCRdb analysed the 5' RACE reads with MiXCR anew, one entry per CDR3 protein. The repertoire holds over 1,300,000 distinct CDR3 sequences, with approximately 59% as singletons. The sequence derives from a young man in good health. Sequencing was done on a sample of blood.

The CDR3 sequence: CSVEDHYEQYF. The CDR3 coding sequence is TGCAGCGTTGAAGATCACTACGAGCAGTACTTC. The chain carries TRBV29-1 and TRBJ2-7; the D is unclear. V lost 0 bases and J lost 3, with 3 bases in between. The CDR3 runs 11 residues. The V gene's germline CDR1 is SQVTM and CDR2 ANQGSEA.